These T cell receptor beta chains were read from a single sample in a study of CD8+ T cells in alopecia areata. Produced via immunoSEQ multiplex PCR; TCRdb's table is partial and in-frame only. The table lists 200,000 to 250,000 clones, less than 65% of them singletons. Source: CD4+ T cells sorted from blood, taken at week 4, from a patient treated with tofacitinib. Receptors were obtained from a human donor with alopecia areata. The CDR3 runs from the conserved cysteine through the conserved F or W. A D gene is named only where the DNA matches it firmly. Where a row states a size, it is once, few, many or the class of an expanded clone; other rows omit it.

TRBV6-6	TRBJ1-1	NA	NA	14	TGTGCCAGCAGGCCCGACAGTAATCCAACTGAAGCTTTCTTT	CASRPDSNPTEAFF
TRBV2	TRBJ1-2	NA	NA	13	TGTGCCAGCAGTGAGTTCTCTGGGTATGGCTACACCTTC	CASSEFSGYGYTF
TRBV19	TRBJ1-1	NA	NA	15	TGTGCCAGTAGTATAGCCGGGACACGAAACCCAACGGCTTTCTTT	CASSIAGTRNPTAFF
TRBV6-5	TRBJ2-5	few	NA	13	TGTGCCAGCAGTTCAATGGGACTCCAGACCCAGTACTTC	CASSSMGLQTQYF
TRBV5-4	TRBJ1-2	NA	NA	14	TGTGCCAGCAGCTTGGACAGGGAGAACTATGGCTACACCTTC	CASSLDRENYGYTF
TRBV5-4	TRBJ2-1	few	NA	16	TGTGCCAGCAGCCCGCGCGGGGGCCTCTCCTACAATGAGCAGTTCTTC	CASSPRGGLSYNEQFF
TRBV30	TRBJ2-1	NA	TRBD2	14	TGTGCCTGGACTAGCGGGGGGCCCTACAATGAGCAGTTCTTC	CAWTSGGPYNEQFF
TRBV30	TRBJ2-3	NA	NA	14	TGTGCCTGGAGTCAGACAGCAAGCACAGATACGCAGTATTTT	CAWSQTASTDTQYF
TRBV10-3	TRBJ2-5	few	TRBD1	15	TGTGCCATCAGTGAGCCCGGACAGGGAATAGAGACCCAGTACTTC	CAISEPGQGIETQYF
TRBV7-2	TRBJ2-7	NA	NA	14	TGTGCCAGCAGCTTAGGGCGGAGCTCCTACGAGCAGTACTTC	CASSLGRSSYEQYF
TRBV27	TRBJ1-2	NA	NA	13	TGTGCCAGCAGCCCCCATGGGTACAAGGGCTACACCTTC	CASSPHGYKGYTF
TRBV30	TRBJ1-1	NA	NA	13	TGTGCCTGGAGTGTCCAGAGAGGCACTGAAGCTTTCTTT	CAWSVQRGTEAFF
TRBV5-1	TRBJ1-5	NA	TRBD1	15	TGCGCCAGCAGCCTGCAGGGGGGCGAGAATCAGCCCCGGCATTTT	CASSLQGGENQPRHF
TRBV2	TRBJ2-7	NA	NA	14	TGTGCCAGCAGGTTAACATTCTCCTCCTACGAGCAGTACTTC	CASRLTFSSYEQYF
TRBV30	TRBJ1-1	NA	NA	14	TGTGCCTGGAGTCTCCCTAACCGAGGGGCTGAAGCTTTCTTT	CAWSLPNRGAEAFF
TRBV29-1	TRBJ2-7	NA	TRBD1	14	TGCAGCGTCCGAGGGACAGGGGGCCTCTACGAGCAGTACTTC	CSVRGTGGLYEQYF
TRBV7-2	TRBJ2-3	NA	TRBD1	14	TGTGCCAGCAGCCTTGGACAGGGGGCAGATACGCAGTATTTT	CASSLGQGADTQYF
TRBV2	TRBJ2-5	NA	NA	11	TGCGCCAGCAGCCAATTTCAGGGTCCGTACTTC	CASSQFQGPYF
TRBV15	TRBJ2-5	NA	NA	12	TGTGCCACCAGCAGAGATCGGGAGACCCAGTACTTC	CATSRDRETQYF
TRBV15	TRBJ1-6	NA	NA	13	TGTGCCACCAGCAAGGCAGGACGATCACCCCTCCACTTT	CATSKAGRSPLHF
TRBV10-3	TRBJ1-2	NA	NA	12	TGTGCCATCAGAATGGACTTGTCTGGCTACACCTTC	CAIRMDLSGYTF
TRBV6-6	TRBJ1-2	NA	NA	15	TGTGCCAGCAGTTACTCGGCAGGGGTTGGTTATGGCTACACCTTC	CASSYSAGVGYGYTF
TRBV30	TRBJ2-4	few	TRBD1	13	TGTGCCTGGAGTATGGGGACAGAAAACATTCAGTACTTC	CAWSMGTENIQYF
TRBV5-1	TRBJ2-3	NA	NA	17	TGCGCCAGCAGCTGGCCAAAGTCTGGGTGGGGCACAGATACGCAGTATTTT	CASSWPKSGWGTDTQYF